The TCR beta chain under discussion was sequenced for a study of blood T cells in healthy people across ages. In the study overall: Template-switching capture recovered about one barcoded beta molecule per two T cells.

Primers used in a second PCR of roughly 6 to 11 cycles were a sample-barcoded 5' primer and a J-beta primer mix. MiXCR, applied by TCRdb to the 5' RACE reads, yields one record per CDR3 protein. The sample holds 800,000 to 950,000 distinct CDR3 sequences, roughly 28% seen once. This clonotype was seen only a few times. Its antigen is undetermined. Germline lookup yields CDR1 SEHNR and CDR2 FQNEAQ (reference sequence). Trimming took off 4 bases at V and 1 base at J, with 14 bases between the two ends. The CDR3 totals 16 residues. Notes on the study in general: Among T cells, TCR beta diversity per million cells dropped roughly linearly as age rose.

The same data also contributed to another study, on T cells of mothers and their children. According to that study: All extracted RNA went into cDNA synthesis, roughly 1.5 ug per 15 ul. At a sensitivity of about 98 clones per million clonotypes, no persistent microchimeric T cell clones appeared.

Sequencing was performed on blood. The chain couples TRBV7-9 to TRBJ2-1, with a weak D call TRBD2 (5 bases). This receptor was obtained from a woman in her forties in good health. In DNA form, the CDR3 reads TGTGCCAGCAGCTCAATAATACGGGGTTCCTACAATGAGCAGTTCTTC. Amino acid sequence: CASSSIIRGSYNEQFF.